A selection of T cell receptor beta chains follows, all from one sample in a study of T cells after yellow fever vaccination. TCRdb re-derived calls from the 5' RACE reads in MiXCR, one entry per CDR3 protein. The table includes roughly 120,000 distinct CDR3 sequences, more than 5.5% detected once. This specimen consisted of CD4+ T cells sorted from PBMCs, obtained about 41 days after the first yellow fever vaccination. These receptors were obtained from a man younger than 35 who received the YFV17D yellow fever vaccine. Both conserved end residues are part of each CDR3. D genes are given only for firm matches. Clone sizes are given selectively: once, few, many, or a class where the clone is expanded.

clone_size: many; d_call: TRBD2; v_call: TRBV3-1; j_call: TRBJ2-5; cdr3_nt: TGTGCCAGCAGTCAAGCGGGGCTTAATCAAGAGACCCAGTACTTC; cdr3_aa: CASSQAGLNQETQYF
clone_size: many; d_call: TRBD1; v_call: TRBV7-2; j_call: TRBJ2-2; cdr3_nt: TGTGCCAGCAGCCCGACAGGGTTCACCGGGGAGCTGTTTTTT; cdr3_aa: CASSPTGFTGELFF
clone_size: few; d_call: TRBD1; v_call: TRBV5-1; j_call: TRBJ2-6; cdr3_nt: TGCGCCAGCAGCGGGGACAGCCCCTCTGGGGCCAACGTCCTGACTTTC; cdr3_aa: CASSGDSPSGANVLTF
clone_size: many; d_call: .; v_call: TRBV5-1; j_call: TRBJ1-5; cdr3_nt: TGCGCCAGCAGGCGGGACACCCAGGGCAATCAGCCCCAGCATTTT; cdr3_aa: CASRRDTQGNQPQHF
clone_size: many; d_call: .; v_call: TRBV4-3; j_call: TRBJ2-2; cdr3_nt: TGCGCCAGCAGCCAGTGGGTAGGGAGAACCGGGGAGCTGTTTTTT; cdr3_aa: CASSQWVGRTGELFF
clone_size: .; d_call: .; v_call: TRBV2; j_call: TRBJ1-1; cdr3_nt: TGTGCCAGCAGTGAAGCAAGGAACACTGAAGCTTTCTTT; cdr3_aa: CASSEARNTEAFF
clone_size: many; d_call: .; v_call: TRBV28; j_call: TRBJ2-5; cdr3_nt: TGTGCCAGCAGTTTCGGCAGAAGCTATCGAGAGACCCAGTACTTC; cdr3_aa: CASSFGRSYRETQYF
clone_size: many; d_call: TRBD1; v_call: TRBV12-3/TRBV12-4; j_call: TRBJ1-5; cdr3_nt: TGTGCCAGCGGACAGGGTATGGGTCAGCCCCAGCATTTT; cdr3_aa: CASGQGMGQPQHF
clone_size: few; d_call: .; v_call: TRBV7-2; j_call: TRBJ2-5; cdr3_nt: TGTGCCAGCAGCTTATGGGGGGCGGGTGGAGAGACCCAGTACTTC; cdr3_aa: CASSLWGAGGETQYF
clone_size: many; d_call: .; v_call: TRBV5-5; j_call: TRBJ2-5; cdr3_nt: TGTGCCAGCAGCTTCTTCAGCGCGGGGTCCCAAGAGACCCAGTACTTC; cdr3_aa: CASSFFSAGSQETQYF
clone_size: .; d_call: TRBD1; v_call: TRBV20-1; j_call: TRBJ2-7; cdr3_nt: TGCAGTGCTATAGGACAGGGAGGCGAGCAGTACTTC; cdr3_aa: CSAIGQGGEQYF
clone_size: many; d_call: TRBD1; v_call: TRBV2; j_call: TRBJ1-5; cdr3_nt: TGTGCCAGCAGACCTGACAGGGCTGGTCAGCCCCAGCATTTT; cdr3_aa: CASRPDRAGQPQHF
clone_size: many; d_call: TRBD1; v_call: TRBV12-3/TRBV12-4; j_call: TRBJ2-3; cdr3_nt: TGTGCCAGCAGCCATGGACAGGGGGGTCCAGATACGCAGTATTTT; cdr3_aa: CASSHGQGGPDTQYF
clone_size: many; d_call: .; v_call: TRBV20-1; j_call: TRBJ1-2; cdr3_nt: TGCAGTGCTAGTCACGGGGTGTATGGCTACACCTTC; cdr3_aa: CSASHGVYGYTF
clone_size: .; d_call: TRBD1; v_call: TRBV3-1; j_call: TRBJ2-1; cdr3_nt: TGTGCCAGCAGCCCATCCGGGACAGCGGCAAATGAGCAGTTCTTC; cdr3_aa: CASSPSGTAANEQFF
clone_size: .; d_call: TRBD2; v_call: TRBV6-1; j_call: TRBJ2-3; cdr3_nt: TGTGCCAGCACCCCTTCGCGGGGGGGGGGCACAGATACGCAGTATTTT; cdr3_aa: CASTPSRGGGTDTQYF
clone_size: many; d_call: .; v_call: TRBV7-2; j_call: TRBJ2-1; cdr3_nt: TGTGCCAGCAGCACCGGGACACTCAATGAGCAGTTCTTC; cdr3_aa: CASSTGTLNEQFF
clone_size: .; d_call: .; v_call: TRBV5-4; j_call: TRBJ2-4; cdr3_nt: TGTGCCAGCAGCTTGGTAGGGCGGCAGGCTGAAAACATTCAGTACTTC; cdr3_aa: CASSLVGRQAENIQYF
clone_size: many; d_call: .; v_call: TRBV7-2; j_call: TRBJ2-5; cdr3_nt: TGTGCCAGCAGCCCCGAGGGCCTAGCATATGAGACCCAGTACTTC; cdr3_aa: CASSPEGLAYETQYF
clone_size: .; d_call: .; v_call: TRBV7-6; j_call: TRBJ1-2; cdr3_nt: TGTGCCAGCAGCTTTTCGATGAAGGGCGCGGGTGGCTACACCTTC; cdr3_aa: CASSFSMKGAGGYTF
clone_size: many; d_call: .; v_call: TRBV7-2; j_call: TRBJ2-2; cdr3_nt: TGTGCCAGCAGACCTCCGGGGCCAGGGAACGGGGAGCTGTTTTTT; cdr3_aa: CASRPPGPGNGELFF
clone_size: few; d_call: .; v_call: TRBV29-1; j_call: TRBJ1-1; cdr3_nt: TGCAGCGTCAAGACCTCCAGCCCCAACACTGAAGCTTTCTTT; cdr3_aa: CSVKTSSPNTEAFF
clone_size: many; d_call: TRBD2; v_call: TRBV5-1; j_call: TRBJ2-7; cdr3_nt: TGCGCCAGCAGCTTGGGAGGACTAGCGGGGGCTGGCGAGCAGTACTTC; cdr3_aa: CASSLGGLAGAGEQYF
clone_size: many; d_call: .; v_call: TRBV2; j_call: TRBJ2-1; cdr3_nt: TGTGCCAGCGCAGGGCTAAGGGCAGGGGCCTACAATGAGCAGTTCTTC; cdr3_aa: CASAGLRAGAYNEQFF
clone_size: many; d_call: .; v_call: TRBV5-1; j_call: TRBJ2-3; cdr3_nt: TGCGCCAGCAGCTTGAGACTAGAAGATACGCAGTATTTT; cdr3_aa: CASSLRLEDTQYF
clone_size: many; d_call: .; v_call: TRBV7-2; j_call: TRBJ1-6; cdr3_nt: TGTGCCAGCAGTCTCTCCCTTACGGGGACCGTAAATTCACCCCTCCACTTT; cdr3_aa: CASSLSLTGTVNSPLHF
clone_size: many; d_call: .; v_call: TRBV5-6; j_call: TRBJ2-1; cdr3_nt: TGTGCCAGCAGCTTTGCTCCCCACAATGAGCAGTTCTTC; cdr3_aa: CASSFAPHNEQFF
clone_size: many; d_call: TRBD2; v_call: TRBV6-1; j_call: TRBJ2-7; cdr3_nt: TGTGCCAGCAGCCCGTCTGTGGGGGGACTAGCGGACCACTACGAGCAGTACTTC; cdr3_aa: CASSPSVGGLADHYEQYF
clone_size: many; d_call: .; v_call: TRBV30; j_call: TRBJ2-1; cdr3_nt: TGTGCCTCCGATGGGGGGCTGCGAGGGGAGCAGTTCTTC; cdr3_aa: CASDGGLRGEQFF
clone_size: .; d_call: .; v_call: TRBV30; j_call: TRBJ2-1; cdr3_nt: TGTGCCTGGAGTCCGACCTCGAGAATTTACAATGAGCACTTCTTC; cdr3_aa: CAWSPTSRIYNEHFF
clone_size: few; d_call: .; v_call: TRBV23-1; j_call: TRBJ2-7; cdr3_nt: TGCGCCAGCAGTCATGCGGGGTCCTACGAGCAGTACTTC; cdr3_aa: CASSHAGSYEQYF